These 3 T cell receptor beta chains share one sample of origin, sequenced in a study of blood T cell repertoires in COVID-19. TCRdb's copy holds only in-frame clones and misses some; the assay was immunoSEQ multiplex PCR. The sample lists about 200,000 clones, 70% to 90% seen once, with approximately 5.5% in the top ten. Sample: peripheral blood. The origin of the receptors is a man in his forties with active or convalescent COVID-19.

J is TRBJ2-7 and V is TRBV6-5, with a possible D match to TRBD2 (5 bases). The CDR3 extends over 14 amino acids. The ends were cut back, 5 bases at V and 7 bases at J, with 18 bases in the middle. The germline CDR1 and CDR2 sequences are MNHEY and SVGAGI. In nucleotides, the CDR3 is TGTGCCAGCAGTACCGGGATTCTGGGTAGAGAGCAGTACTTC. Amino acid sequence: CASSTGILGREQYF.

The chain carries TRBV28 and TRBJ1-2; D might be TRBD1 (5 bases). Trimming stripped 6 bases from V and 3 bases from J, with 11 bases between. Germline loops: CDR1 MDHEN, CDR2 SYDVKM. The CDR3 is 13 residues long. CDR3 loop: CASSQTVYYGYTF. In DNA form, the CDR3 reads TGTGCCAGCAGCCAGACAGTTTACTATGGCTACACCTTC.

The V gene is TRBV5-8, the J gene TRBJ2-3; D possibly corresponds to TRBD2 (6 bases). Trimming stripped 0 bases from V and 2 bases from J, with 19 bases between. Germline CDR1 SGHTS, CDR2 YDEGEE. This CDR3 spans 18 amino acids. Here the CDR3 reads CASSLAHGVGGNTDTQYF. As DNA, the CDR3 is TGTGCCAGCAGCTTGGCCCACGGGGTTGGGGGGAACACAGATACGCAGTATTTT.